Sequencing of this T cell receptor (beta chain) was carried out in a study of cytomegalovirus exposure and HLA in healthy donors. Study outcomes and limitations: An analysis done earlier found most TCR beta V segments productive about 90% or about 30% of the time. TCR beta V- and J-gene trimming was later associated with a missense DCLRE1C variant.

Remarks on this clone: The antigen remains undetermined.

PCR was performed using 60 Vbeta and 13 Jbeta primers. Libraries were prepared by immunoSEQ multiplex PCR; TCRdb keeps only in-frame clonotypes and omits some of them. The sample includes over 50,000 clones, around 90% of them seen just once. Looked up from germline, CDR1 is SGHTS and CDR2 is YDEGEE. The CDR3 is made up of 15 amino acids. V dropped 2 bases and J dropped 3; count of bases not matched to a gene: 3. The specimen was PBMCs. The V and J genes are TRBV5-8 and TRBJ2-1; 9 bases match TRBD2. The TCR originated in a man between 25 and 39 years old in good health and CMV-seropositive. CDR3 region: CASSLASGDYNEQFF. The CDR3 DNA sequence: TGTGCCAGCAGCTTAGCTAGCGGGGACTACAATGAGCAGTTCTTC.